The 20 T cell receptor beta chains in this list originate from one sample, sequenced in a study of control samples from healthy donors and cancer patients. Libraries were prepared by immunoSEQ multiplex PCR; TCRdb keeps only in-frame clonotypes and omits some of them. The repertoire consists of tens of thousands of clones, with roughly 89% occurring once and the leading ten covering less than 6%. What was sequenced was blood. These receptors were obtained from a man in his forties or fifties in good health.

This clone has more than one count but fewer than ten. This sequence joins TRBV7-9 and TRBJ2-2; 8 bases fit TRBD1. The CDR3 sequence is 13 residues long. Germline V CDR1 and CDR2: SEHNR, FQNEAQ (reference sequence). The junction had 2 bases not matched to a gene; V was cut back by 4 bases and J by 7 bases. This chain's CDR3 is CASSSQGVGELFF. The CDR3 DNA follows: TGTGCCAGCAGCTCACAGGGGGTCGGGGAGCTGTTTTTT. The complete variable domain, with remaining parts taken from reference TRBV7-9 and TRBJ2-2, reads DTGVSQNPRHKITKRGQNVTFRCDPISEHNRLYWYRQTLGQGPEFLTYFQNEAQLEKSRLLSDRFSAERPKGSFSTLEIQRTEQGDSAMYLCASSSQGVGELFFGEGSRLTVL.

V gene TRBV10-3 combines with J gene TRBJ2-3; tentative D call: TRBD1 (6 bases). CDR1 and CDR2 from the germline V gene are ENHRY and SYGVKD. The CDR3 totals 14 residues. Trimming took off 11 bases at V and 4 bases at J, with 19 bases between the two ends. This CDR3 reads CAAGAVARADTQYF. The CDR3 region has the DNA TGTGCCGCAGGGGCGGTAGCGCGCGCAGATACGCAGTATTTT.

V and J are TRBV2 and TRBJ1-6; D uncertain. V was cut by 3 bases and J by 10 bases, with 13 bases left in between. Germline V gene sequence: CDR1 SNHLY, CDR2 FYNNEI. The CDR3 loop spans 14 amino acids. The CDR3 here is CASSDRDRNSPLHF. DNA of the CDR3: TGTGCCAGCAGTGATCGGGATAGGAACTCACCCCTCCACTTT.

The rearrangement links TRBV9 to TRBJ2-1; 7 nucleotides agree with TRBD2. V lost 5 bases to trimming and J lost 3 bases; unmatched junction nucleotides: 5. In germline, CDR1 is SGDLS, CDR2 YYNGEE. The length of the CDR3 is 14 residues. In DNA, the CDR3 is TGTGCCAGCAGTGCGGGGGTAGGCTACAATGAGCAGTTCTTC. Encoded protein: CASSAGVGYNEQFF.

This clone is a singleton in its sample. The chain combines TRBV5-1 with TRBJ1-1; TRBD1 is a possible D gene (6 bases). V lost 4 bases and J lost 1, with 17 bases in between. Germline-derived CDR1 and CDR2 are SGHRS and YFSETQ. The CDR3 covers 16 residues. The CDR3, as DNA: TGCGCCAGCAGCCCTCAAAACAGGGTTAGGAACACTGAAGCTTTCTTT. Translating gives CASSPQNRVRNTEAFF.

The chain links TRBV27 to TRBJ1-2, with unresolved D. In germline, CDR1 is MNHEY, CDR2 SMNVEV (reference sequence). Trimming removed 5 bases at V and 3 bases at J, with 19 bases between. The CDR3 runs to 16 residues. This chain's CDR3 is CASSPSFGEVDYGYTF. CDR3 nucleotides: TGTGCCAGCAGTCCCAGTTTCGGTGAGGTTGACTATGGCTACACCTTC.

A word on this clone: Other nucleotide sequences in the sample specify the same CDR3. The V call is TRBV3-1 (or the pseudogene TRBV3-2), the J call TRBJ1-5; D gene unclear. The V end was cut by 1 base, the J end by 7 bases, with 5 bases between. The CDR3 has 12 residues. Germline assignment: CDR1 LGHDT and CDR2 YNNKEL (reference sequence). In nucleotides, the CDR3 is TGTGCCAGCAGCCAAGGGGAGCAGCCCCAGCATTTT. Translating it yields CASSQGEQPQHF.

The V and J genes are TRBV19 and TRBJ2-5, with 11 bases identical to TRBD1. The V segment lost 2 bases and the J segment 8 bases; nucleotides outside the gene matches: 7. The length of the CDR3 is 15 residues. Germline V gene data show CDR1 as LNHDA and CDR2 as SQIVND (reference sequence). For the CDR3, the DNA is TGTGCCAGTAGTATATCGCCGGGACAGGGGGGTACCCAGTACTTC. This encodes CASSISPGQGGTQYF.

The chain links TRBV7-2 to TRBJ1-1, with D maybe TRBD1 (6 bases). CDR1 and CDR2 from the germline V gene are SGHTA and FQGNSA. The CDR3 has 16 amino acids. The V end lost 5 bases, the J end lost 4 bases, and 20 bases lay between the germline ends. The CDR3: CASSLTPSTGGTEAFF. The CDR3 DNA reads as TGTGCCAGCAGCCTCACTCCCTCGACAGGAGGCACTGAAGCTTTCTTT.

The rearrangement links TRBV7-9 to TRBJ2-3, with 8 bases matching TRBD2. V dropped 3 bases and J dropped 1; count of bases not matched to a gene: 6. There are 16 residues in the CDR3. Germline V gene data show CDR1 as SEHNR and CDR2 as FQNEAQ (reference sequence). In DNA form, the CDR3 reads TGTGCCAGCAGCTTTTTAGCGGGGTCGGGCACAGATACGCAGTATTTT. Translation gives CASSFLAGSGTDTQYF.

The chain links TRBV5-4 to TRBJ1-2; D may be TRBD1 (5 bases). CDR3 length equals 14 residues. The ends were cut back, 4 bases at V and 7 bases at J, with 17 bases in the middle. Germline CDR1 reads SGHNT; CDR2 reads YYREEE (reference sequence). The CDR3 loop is CASSLAQSRAGYTF. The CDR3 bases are TGTGCCAGCAGCCTCGCTCAGAGCAGGGCTGGCTACACCTTC. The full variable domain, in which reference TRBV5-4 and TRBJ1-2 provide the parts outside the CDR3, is ETGVTQSPTHLIKTRGQQVTLRCSSQSGHNTVSWYQQALGQGPQFIFQYYREEENGRGNFPPRFSGLQFPNYSSELNVNALELDDSALYLCASSLAQSRAGYTFGSGTRLTVV.

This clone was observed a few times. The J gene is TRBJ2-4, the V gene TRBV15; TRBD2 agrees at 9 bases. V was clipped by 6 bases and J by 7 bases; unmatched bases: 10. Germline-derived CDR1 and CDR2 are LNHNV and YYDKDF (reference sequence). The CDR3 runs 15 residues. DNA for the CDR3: TGTGCCACCAGGGAGATTGCGGGAGGGAAGAACATTCAGTACTTC. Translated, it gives CATREIAGGKNIQYF.

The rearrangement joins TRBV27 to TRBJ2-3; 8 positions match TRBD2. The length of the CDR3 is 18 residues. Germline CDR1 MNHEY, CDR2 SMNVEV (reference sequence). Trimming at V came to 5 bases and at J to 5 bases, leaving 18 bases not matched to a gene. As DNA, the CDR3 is TGTGCCAGCAGTCCCTCCACGATGGATAGCGGGGCAAGAGATACGCAGTATTTT. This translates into CASSPSTMDSGARDTQYF.

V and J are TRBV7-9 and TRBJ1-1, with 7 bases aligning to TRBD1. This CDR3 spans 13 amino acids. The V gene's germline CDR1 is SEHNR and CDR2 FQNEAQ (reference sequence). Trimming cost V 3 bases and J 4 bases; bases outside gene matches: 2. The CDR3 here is CASSLTGSTEAFF. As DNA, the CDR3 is TGTGCCAGCAGCTTGACAGGGAGCACTGAAGCTTTCTTT. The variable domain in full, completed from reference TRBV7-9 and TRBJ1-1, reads DTGVSQNPRHKITKRGQNVTFRCDPISEHNRLYWYRQTLGQGPEFLTYFQNEAQLEKSRLLSDRFSAERPKGSFSTLEIQRTEQGDSAMYLCASSLTGSTEAFFGQGTRLTVV.

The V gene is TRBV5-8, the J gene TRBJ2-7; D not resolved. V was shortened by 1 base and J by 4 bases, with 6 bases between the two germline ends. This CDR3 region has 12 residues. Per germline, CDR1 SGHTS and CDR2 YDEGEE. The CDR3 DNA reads TGTGCCAGCAGCTTGCGGTTTTACGAGCAGTACTTC. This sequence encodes CASSLRFYEQYF.

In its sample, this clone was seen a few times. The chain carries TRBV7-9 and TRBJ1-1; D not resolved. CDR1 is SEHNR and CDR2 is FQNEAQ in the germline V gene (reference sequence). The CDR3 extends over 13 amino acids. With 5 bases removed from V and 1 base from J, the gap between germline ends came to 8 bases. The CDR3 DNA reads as TGTGCCAGCAGCCCCACGGGGAACACTGAAGCTTTCTTT. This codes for CASSPTGNTEAFF.

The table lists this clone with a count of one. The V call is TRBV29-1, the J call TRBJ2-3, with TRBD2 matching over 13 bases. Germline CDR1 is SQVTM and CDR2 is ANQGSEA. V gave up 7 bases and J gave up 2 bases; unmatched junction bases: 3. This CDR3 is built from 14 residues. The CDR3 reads CSGGTSGNTDTQYF. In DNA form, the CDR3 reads TGCAGCGGGGGGACTAGCGGGAACACAGATACGCAGTATTTT.

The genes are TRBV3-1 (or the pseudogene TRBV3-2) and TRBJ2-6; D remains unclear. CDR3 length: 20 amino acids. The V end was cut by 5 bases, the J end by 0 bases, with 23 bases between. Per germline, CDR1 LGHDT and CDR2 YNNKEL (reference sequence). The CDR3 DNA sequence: TGTGCCAGCAGCGACGTGTTCGTGGCAGGTTCTCACTCTGGGGCCAACGTCCTGACTTTC. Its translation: CASSDVFVAGSHSGANVLTF.

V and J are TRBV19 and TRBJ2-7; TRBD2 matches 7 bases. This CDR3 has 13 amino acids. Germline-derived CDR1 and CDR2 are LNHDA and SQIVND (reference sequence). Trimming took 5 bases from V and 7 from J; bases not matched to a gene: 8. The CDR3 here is CASSSTGAGEQYF. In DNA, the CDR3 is TGTGCCAGTAGTTCTACAGGAGCGGGGGAGCAGTACTTC. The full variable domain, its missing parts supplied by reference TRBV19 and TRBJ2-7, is DGGITQSPKYLFRKEGQNVTLSCEQNLNHDAMYWYRQDPGQGLRLIYYSQIVNDFQKGDIAEGYSVSREKKESFPLTVTSAQKNPTAFYLCASSSTGAGEQYFGPGTRLTVT.

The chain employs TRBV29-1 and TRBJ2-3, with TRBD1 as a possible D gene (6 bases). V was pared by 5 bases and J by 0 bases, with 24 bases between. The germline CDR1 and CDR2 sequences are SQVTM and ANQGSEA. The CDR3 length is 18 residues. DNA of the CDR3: TGCAGCGTTCAGGGGTATATGGGAAACCCATCTAGCACAGATACGCAGTATTTT. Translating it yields CSVQGYMGNPSSTDTQYF.